The next 19 T cell receptor beta chains were all read from a single sample in a study of blood T cells in healthy people across ages. The use of a sample-barcoded 5' primer and a J-beta primer mix characterized a second PCR of roughly 6 to 11 cycles. TCRdb re-called the 5' RACE reads with MiXCR, one entry per CDR3 protein. The repertoire holds more than 900,000 distinct CDR3 sequences, with roughly 29% as singletons. This same sample was also part of a study on T cells of mothers and their children.

Input material: blood. The receptors stem from a woman in her 40s in good health.

There are many counts of this clonotype. The V gene is TRBV7-3, the J gene TRBJ2-5; 9 bases agree with TRBD1. The CDR3 runs to 15 residues. CDR1 is SGHTA and CDR2 is FQGTGA in the germline V gene. The V segment lost 5 bases and the J segment 5 bases; nucleotides outside the gene matches: 9. The CDR3 spells CASSPGQGSRETQYF. The CDR3 DNA reads TGTGCCAGCAGCCCCGGACAGGGGAGTAGGGAGACCCAGTACTTC.

This clonotype was found once. The J gene is TRBJ1-3, the V gene TRBV29-1; unclear D gene. Germline V gene lookup returns CDR1 SQVTM and CDR2 ANQGSEA. The V and J ends lost 6 bases and 0 bases respectively, with 15 bases between them. This CDR3 comprises 15 residues. CDR3 nucleotides: TGCAGCGTGACCGTGGGCAGGCACTCTGGAAACACCATATATTTT. Translated, it gives CSVTVGRHSGNTIYF.

The V and J genes are TRBV7-2 and TRBJ1-2; D gene unclear. CDR3 length: 12 amino acids. Germline loops: CDR1 SGHTA, CDR2 FQGNSA. V gave up 1 base and J gave up 4 bases, with 4 bases separating them. Here the CDR3 reads CASSLEPYGYTF. The DNA for the CDR3 is TGTGCCAGCAGCTTAGAACCCTATGGCTACACCTTC. Combining the CDR3 with reference TRBV7-2 and TRBJ1-2 gives the whole variable domain GAGVSQSPSNKVTEKGKDVELRCDPISGHTALYWYRQSLGQGLEFLIYFQGNSAPDKSGLPSDRFSAERTGGSVSTLTIQRTQQEDSAVYLCASSLEPYGYTFGSGTRLTVV.

This chain links TRBV9 with TRBJ2-4; D is unclear. V lost 4 bases and J 13 bases, leaving 18 bases between the germline ends. CDR1 SGDLS and CDR2 YYNGEE come from the germline V gene. The CDR3 has 13 amino acids. CDR3 region: CASSPVQTGEQYF. Here the CDR3 DNA reads TGTGCCAGCAGCCCCGTCCAAACGGGTGAGCAGTACTTC.

As for this clonotype: The junction shows a germline mismatch at one end, possibly a read error. This rearrangement joins TRBV15 to TRBJ1-5, with 7 bases aligning to TRBD1. From germline, CDR1 is LNHNV and CDR2 YYDKDF (reference sequence). This CDR3 contains 15 residues. CDR3: CATSRSGQVNRPQHF. Written as DNA, the CDR3 is TGTGCCACCAGCAGATCAGGACAGGTCAATCGGCCCCAGCATTTT. Together with reference TRBV15 and TRBJ1-5, the CDR3 gives the full variable domain: DAMVIQNPRYQVTQFGKPVTLSCSQTLNHNVMYWYQQKSSQAPKLLFHYYDKDFNNEADTPDNFQSRRPNTSFCFLDIRSPGLGDTAMYLCATSRSGQVNRPQHFGDGTRLSIL.

In this sample, this clonotype turned up many times. The chain recombines TRBV12-3 or TRBV12-4 with TRBJ2-3, with 9 bases identical to TRBD1. V shed 6 bases, J shed 5 bases, and the junction held 6 bases outside the gene matches. The CDR3 spans 14 residues. CDR3 bases: TGTGCCAGCAGCCCAGGACAGGGGAAAGATACGCAGTATTTT. It encodes CASSPGQGKDTQYF.

The chain has TRBV20-1 and TRBJ1-5; D ambiguous. The CDR3 consists of 15 residues. CDR1 is DFQATT and CDR2 is SNEGSKA in the germline V gene (reference sequence). CDR3 amino acids: CSTKSGRWSNQPQHF. The CDR3 DNA follows: TGCAGCACAAAGTCAGGAAGGTGGAGCAATCAGCCCCAGCATTTT.

The chain recombines TRBV20-1 with TRBJ2-4; tentative D call: TRBD2 (7 bases). Trimming took 5 bases from V and 3 from J, leaving 17 bases between them. Germline values: CDR1 DFQATT, CDR2 SNEGSKA (reference sequence). This CDR3 is 15 amino acids long. CDR3: CSAGRGVGIKNIQYF. The CDR3 region has the DNA TGCAGTGCTGGGAGGGGGGTGGGGATCAAAAACATTCAGTACTTC.

The chain is built from TRBV13 and TRBJ2-3; D gene uncertain. This CDR3 has 14 amino acids. The V end lost 2 bases, the J end lost 6 bases, and 12 bases lay between the germline ends. Germline-derived CDR1 and CDR2 are PRHDT and FYEKMQ (reference sequence). CDR3 nucleotides: TGTGCCAGCAGCTTATCACAGTCCAGTGATACGCAGTATTTT. Amino acids: CASSLSQSSDTQYF.

This chain links TRBV12-3 or TRBV12-4 with TRBJ1-2; D is unresolved. The CDR3 covers 12 residues. Trimming took 7 bases from V and 7 from J, leaving 13 bases between them. The CDR3 spells CASTLEVGGYTF. In DNA, the CDR3 is TGTGCCAGCACCCTCGAGGTCGGTGGCTACACCTTC.

The J gene is TRBJ1-2, the V gene TRBV20-1, with 8 bases matching TRBD1. The V gene's germline CDR1 is DFQATT and CDR2 SNEGSKA (reference sequence). The CDR3 extends over 13 amino acids. Trimming at V came to 5 bases and at J to 3 bases, leaving 5 bases not matched to a gene. The CDR3 reads CSAVQGADYGYTF. The CDR3 DNA reads TGCAGTGCTGTGCAGGGGGCGGACTATGGCTACACCTTC.

The chain recombines TRBV6-6 with TRBJ1-5; D gene uncertain. There are 14 residues in the CDR3. V was clipped by 5 bases and J by 6 bases, with 14 bases between them. Germline values: CDR1 MNHNY, CDR2 SVGAGI (reference sequence). CDR3 coding DNA: TGTGCCAGCAGTCCGTCCAACCGTGGTCAGCCCCAGCATTTT. Translated, it gives CASSPSNRGQPQHF.

This clonotype showed up just a few times. The chain joins TRBV20-1 to TRBJ1-2, with D maybe TRBD1 (5 bases). This CDR3 has 13 amino acids. Between the trimmed V and J ends, which lost 1 base and 4 bases, there was a span of 10 bases. Germline V lookup: CDR1 DFQATT, CDR2 SNEGSKA (reference sequence). The CDR3 loop reads CSARGRDVYGYTF. CDR3 in DNA: TGCAGTGCTAGAGGCAGGGATGTCTATGGCTACACCTTC.

This clonotype has more than one count but fewer than ten. Its ends do not fully match the called genes, so a read error is possible. V usage is TRBV6-1 and J usage is TRBJ1-5; 7 nucleotides match TRBD1. Germline lookup yields CDR1 MNHNS and CDR2 SASEGT. The CDR3 extends over 15 amino acids. CDR3 in amino acids: CASSEEQGTNQPQHF. CDR3 DNA sequence: TGTGCCAGCAGCGAAGAACAGGGGACCAATCAGCCCCAGCATTTT.

The chain couples TRBV7-2 to TRBJ1-1; no firm D call. This CDR3 contains 14 residues. The germline V and J ends were trimmed by 6 bases and 0 bases, with 11 bases remaining between them. CDR1 SGHTA and CDR2 FQGNSA come from the germline V gene. The CDR3 DNA reads TGTGCCAGCAGTCGGCCAACATTGAACACTGAAGCTTTCTTT. This gives the protein CASSRPTLNTEAFF.

This clonotype occurred many times. This chain uses TRBV28 with TRBJ2-7; TRBD2 aligns across 9 bases. V was clipped by 5 bases and J by 5 bases; unmatched bases: 1. The CDR3 is 12 residues long. The V gene's germline CDR1 is MDHEN and CDR2 SYDVKM. In nucleotides, the CDR3 is TGTGCCAGCAGTGGCGGGGGGGACGAGCAGTACTTC. Amino acids: CASSGGGDEQYF.

This clonotype showed up many times. The CDR3 DNA follows: TGTGCCAGCAGCTCCTGGACAGGGGCTTACGAGCAGTACTTC. It specifies CASSSWTGAYEQYF. V usage is TRBV5-5 and J usage is TRBJ2-7; TRBD1 matches 9 bases. Looked up from germline, CDR1 is SGHKS and CDR2 is YYEKEE (reference sequence). The CDR3 length is 14 residues. V was clipped by 3 bases and J by 4 bases; unmatched bases: 5.

There are many counts of this clonotype. V and J are TRBV12-3 or TRBV12-4 and TRBJ2-7; D unclear. Trimming took off 5 bases at V and 2 bases at J, with 22 bases between the two ends. The CDR3 covers 17 residues. CDR3: CASSPRSLLGGTYEQYF. CDR3 nucleotide sequence: TGTGCCAGCAGTCCCCGGTCCCTCTTGGGTGGAACCTACGAGCAGTACTTC.

Ten or more counts support this clonotype. The genes are TRBV25-1 and TRBJ1-2; perhaps TRBD1 as D (5 bases). The CDR3 is 14 residues long. V lost 5 bases and J lost 6, with 16 bases in between. Germline CDR1 is MGHDK and CDR2 is SYGVNS. Here the CDR3 reads CASSPQTKGDGYTF. Here the CDR3 DNA reads TGTGCCAGCAGTCCTCAGACAAAAGGGGATGGCTACACCTTC.